A single sample gave rise to the 22 T cell receptor beta chains below, sequenced in a study of identical twins. TCRdb re-called the 5' RACE reads with MiXCR, one entry per CDR3 protein. The table records some 600,000 distinct CDR3 sequences, 7% to 7.5% of them present only once. This sample was shared with a second study, whose subject was yellow fever vaccine responses in identical twins.

What was sequenced was PBMCs. The receptors originated from a young woman in good health.

There are many counts of this clonotype. The chain links TRBV24-1 to TRBJ2-3; 12 nucleotides line up with TRBD2. The trim removed 4 bases at V and 1 base at J, leaving 2 bases unmatched. The CDR3 extends over 16 amino acids. The germline gives CDR1 KGHDR, CDR2 SFDVKD. For the CDR3, the DNA is TGTGCCACCAGTGACTGGACTAGCGGGGGCACAGATACGCAGTATTTT. It specifies CATSDWTSGGTDTQYF.

This chain joins TRBV29-1 and TRBJ2-7; TRBD1 might be the D (5 bases). There are 12 residues in the CDR3. The V end lost 6 bases, the J end lost 2 bases, and 11 bases lay between the germline ends. Germline CDR1 is SQVTM and CDR2 is ANQGSEA. The CDR3 coding sequence is TGCAGCGTAGGCACAGGAGCCTACGAGCAGTACTTC. It encodes CSVGTGAYEQYF.

CDR3 protein: CASTKPGDYGYTF. CDR3 nucleotide sequence: TGTGCCAGCACCAAACCAGGGGACTATGGCTACACCTTC. The chain employs TRBV12-3 or TRBV12-4 and TRBJ1-2; D possibly corresponds to TRBD1 (6 bases). CDR3 length: 13 residues. The germline V and J ends were trimmed by 7 bases and 3 bases, with 12 bases remaining between them.

The chain recombines TRBV6-5 with TRBJ1-4, with TRBD1 as a possible D gene (6 bases). Germline V lookup: CDR1 MNHEY, CDR2 SVGAGI. The V end was cut by 0 bases, the J end by 6 bases, with 11 bases between. There are 15 residues in the CDR3. CDR3 loop: CASSYSGGLDEKLFF. CDR3 bases: TGTGCCAGCAGTTACTCCGGGGGGCTGGATGAAAAACTGTTTTTT.

This clonotype has a handful of counts. CDR3 bases: TGTGCCAGCAGGACAGATGGTAGCATGTATGGCTACACCTTC. It specifies CASRTDGSMYGYTF. The chain uses TRBV12-3 or TRBV12-4 and TRBJ1-2; weak D call: TRBD1 (5 bases). V lost 6 bases to trimming and J lost 5 bases, with 16 bases between them. The CDR3 is made up of 14 amino acids.

Ten or more counts support this clonotype. The V and J genes are TRBV7-2 and TRBJ1-2; no reliable D call. The CDR3 consists of 15 residues. In germline, CDR1 is SGHTA, CDR2 FQGNSA. V was clipped by 1 base and J by 0 bases, with 9 bases between them. The CDR3 nucleotides are TGTGCCAGCAGCTTAGGAGAAGGATCTAACTATGGCTACACCTTC. This gives the protein CASSLGEGSNYGYTF.

This clonotype was seen only a few times. The chain employs TRBV3-1 and TRBJ2-7, with 10 bases matching TRBD2. The CDR3 contains 16 residues. Trimming took 4 bases from V and 2 from J; bases not matched to a gene: 8. Germline V CDR1 and CDR2: LGHDT, YNNKEL (reference sequence). This chain's CDR3 is CASSLLAGASPYEQYF. CDR3 nucleotide sequence: TGTGCCAGCAGCCTCCTAGCGGGAGCTTCCCCCTACGAGCAGTACTTC.

This clonotype was recorded a few times. The chain carries TRBV5-1 and TRBJ2-3, with D possibly being TRBD1 (6 bases). The CDR3 has 15 amino acids. Germline CDR1 and CDR2: SGHRS and YFSETQ. V gave up 4 bases and J gave up 0 bases, with 12 bases separating them. The CDR3: CASSQQGPSTDTQYF. CDR3 coding DNA: TGCGCCAGCAGCCAACAGGGCCCTAGCACAGATACGCAGTATTTT. Filled out from reference TRBV5-1 and TRBJ2-3, the complete variable domain reads KAGVTQTPRYLIKTRGQQVTLSCSPISGHRSVSWYQQTPGQGLQFLFEYFSETQRNKGNFPGRFSGRQFSNSRSEMNVSTLELGDSALYLCASSQQGPSTDTQYFGPGTRLTVL.

J is TRBJ2-7 and V is TRBV4-1, with TRBD2 as a possible D gene (6 bases). V dropped 1 base and J dropped 7 bases, with 11 bases sitting between them. The germline CDR1 and CDR2 sequences are MGHRA and YSYEKL. The CDR3 sequence is 13 residues long. The CDR3, as DNA: TGCGCCAGCAGCCAAGTGGGACTGGGGGAGCAGTACTTC. It encodes CASSQVGLGEQYF.

This clonotype was seen a handful of times. The V call is TRBV7-2, the J call TRBJ2-5, with D unclear. With 2 bases removed from V and 1 base from J, the gap between germline ends came to 5 bases. The CDR3 length is 13 residues. Germline V gene data show CDR1 as SGHTA and CDR2 as FQGNSA. The CDR3 DNA follows: TGTGCCAGCAGCTTAAATCTCCAAGAGACCCAGTACTTC. Its protein is CASSLNLQETQYF.

This clonotype was seen only a few times. This chain uses TRBV25-1 with TRBJ2-1, with 11 positions matching TRBD2. Germline CDR1 is MGHDK and CDR2 is SYGVNS. CDR3 length: 13 residues. V shed 6 bases, J shed 10 bases, and the junction held 5 bases outside the gene matches. As DNA, the CDR3 is TGTGCCAGCAGCATAGCGGGGGGGCTCGAGCAGTTCTTC. Amino acid sequence: CASSIAGGLEQFF.

The CDR3 region is CASSVNTGSYEQYV. CDR3 DNA: TGCGCCAGCAGTGTCAACACGGGATCCTACGAGCAGTACGTC. The chain is built from TRBV10-2 and TRBJ2-7; D possibly corresponds to TRBD2 (5 bases). Trimming took off 4 bases at V and 1 base at J, with 11 bases between the two ends. Germline CDR1 reads WSHSY; CDR2 reads SAAADI. The CDR3 length is 14 residues.

This clonotype came up many times. The V gene is TRBV5-6, the J gene TRBJ2-1, with TRBD1 identical over 9 bases. Per the germline V gene, CDR1 is SGHDT and CDR2 is YYEEEE. This CDR3 region has 13 residues. After removal of 5 bases from V and 8 bases from J, the junction contained 5 bases not matched to a gene. The CDR3 protein is CASRNRGQDEQFF. The CDR3 DNA is TGTGCCAGCAGAAACAGGGGGCAGGATGAGCAGTTCTTC.

In its sample, this clonotype was seen a few times. The rearrangement links TRBV7-7 to TRBJ2-3; 11 bases are shared with TRBD2. V lost 3 bases and J lost 6; bases outside the gene matches: 8. Germline V CDR1 and CDR2: SSHAT, FNYEAQ (reference sequence). The CDR3 is 16 amino acids. CDR3 residues: CASSLKLAGAGDTQYF. CDR3 DNA sequence: TGTGCCAGCAGCTTGAAACTAGCGGGGGCCGGGGATACGCAGTATTTT.

The gene calls are TRBV27 and TRBJ2-7; 11 bases match TRBD1. The J segment lost 3 bases and the V segment lost 5 bases, leaving 12 bases of the junction unmatched. CDR3 size: 17 residues. From germline, CDR1 is MNHEY and CDR2 SMNVEV (reference sequence). The CDR3 spells CASSRYVPGTGGYEQYF. DNA for the CDR3: TGTGCCAGCAGTCGCTATGTTCCGGGGACAGGGGGCTACGAGCAGTACTTC.

This clonotype was counted between two and nine times. The chain links TRBV6-5 to TRBJ2-3, with TRBD2 matching 9 bases. CDR3 length: 16 amino acids. V dropped 2 bases and J dropped 4; count of bases not matched to a gene: 7. CDR1 MNHEY and CDR2 SVGAGI come from the germline V gene. CDR3 region: CASSYGGGGASDTQYF. CDR3 sequence (DNA): TGTGCCAGCAGTTACGGAGGCGGGGGGGCCTCAGATACGCAGTATTTT.

CDR3 region: CATSSSAGSVDTQYF. DNA for the CDR3: TGTGCCACCAGCAGCTCGGCAGGGTCCGTAGATACGCAGTATTTT. The chain couples TRBV15 to TRBJ2-3; D is perhaps TRBD1 (5 bases). The length of the CDR3 is 15 residues. Trimming removed 3 bases from V and 5 bases from J, with 15 bases in between. Looked up from germline, CDR1 is LNHNV and CDR2 is YYDKDF (reference sequence).

This clonotype came up many times. The chain links TRBV2 to TRBJ2-6; 8 nucleotides align to TRBD1. J lost 0 bases, V lost 6 bases, and 19 bases had no gene match. The CDR3 sequence is 21 residues long. Germline V CDR1 and CDR2: SNHLY, FYNNEI. The CDR3 DNA reads TGTGCCAGCAGAATAGTGTCCGGGACAGGCGTCAGGGGCTCTGGGGCCAACGTCCTGACTTTC. Translation: CASRIVSGTGVRGSGANVLTF.

V and J are TRBV20-1 and TRBJ2-7, with 8 bases fitting TRBD1. The CDR3 contains 14 residues. Looked up from germline, CDR1 is DFQATT and CDR2 is SNEGSKA (reference sequence). V was pared by 3 bases and J by 3 bases, with 7 bases of the junction left unmatched. CDR3 sequence: CSARDGQGVYEQYF. The CDR3 DNA is TGCAGTGCTAGGGACGGACAGGGTGTCTACGAGCAGTACTTC.

J is TRBJ2-1 and V is TRBV5-4, with 7 bases matching TRBD2. CDR1 and CDR2 (germline): SGHNT, YYREEE (reference sequence). CDR3 length: 16 amino acids. V was pared by 1 base and J by 7 bases, with 11 bases of the junction left unmatched. The CDR3 is CASSLSFSSGGNEQFF. CDR3 nucleotides: TGTGCCAGCAGCTTGTCATTCTCTAGCGGAGGGAATGAGCAGTTCTTC. Variable domain in full (rest from reference TRBV5-4 and TRBJ2-1): ETGVTQSPTHLIKTRGQQVTLRCSSQSGHNTVSWYQQALGQGPQFIFQYYREEENGRGNFPPRFSGLQFPNYSSELNVNALELDDSALYLCASSLSFSSGGNEQFFGPGTRLTVL.

The V gene is TRBV14, the J gene TRBJ2-6, with D perhaps TRBD2 (5 bases). This CDR3 has 17 residues. V shed 2 bases and J shed 1 base, with 12 bases lying between them. The germline gives CDR1 SGHDN, CDR2 FVKESK. Written as DNA, the CDR3 is TGTGCCAGCAGCCAAACCGGACGGGGATCTGGGGCCAACGTCCTGACTTTC. As protein: CASSQTGRGSGANVLTF.

This clonotype was seen a handful of times. The CDR3 loop reads CSARAIHNEQFF. The DNA for the CDR3 is TGCAGTGCTAGAGCTATTCACAATGAGCAGTTCTTC. The chain uses TRBV20-1 and TRBJ2-1, with D uncertain. The CDR3 contains 12 residues. CDR1 is DFQATT and CDR2 is SNEGSKA in the germline V gene (reference sequence). The V end lost 1 base, the J end lost 5 bases, and 6 bases lay between the germline ends.